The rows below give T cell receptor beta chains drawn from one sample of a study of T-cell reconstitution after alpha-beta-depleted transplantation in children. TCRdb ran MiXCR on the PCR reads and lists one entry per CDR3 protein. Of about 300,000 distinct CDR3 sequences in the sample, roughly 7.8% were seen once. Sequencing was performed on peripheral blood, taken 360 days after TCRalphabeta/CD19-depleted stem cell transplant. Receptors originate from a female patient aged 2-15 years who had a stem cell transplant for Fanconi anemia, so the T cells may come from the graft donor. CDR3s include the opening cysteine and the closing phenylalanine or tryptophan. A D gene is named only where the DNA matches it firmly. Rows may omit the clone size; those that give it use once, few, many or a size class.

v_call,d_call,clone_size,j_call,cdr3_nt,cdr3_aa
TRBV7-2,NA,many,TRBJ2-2,TGTGCCAGCAGAGACTCCGGGGAGCTGTTTTTT,CASRDSGELFF
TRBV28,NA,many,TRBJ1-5,TGTGCCAGCATGGATATCATACAGCCCCAGCATTTT,CASMDIIQPQHF
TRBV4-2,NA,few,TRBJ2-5,TGTGCCAGCAGCCAGTCAGTTGCGGAAGAGACCCAGTACTTC,CASSQSVAEETQYF
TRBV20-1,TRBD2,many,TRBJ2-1,TGCAGTGCTCCCGGGGGGGGTTCCAGATACAATGAGCAGTTCTTC,CSAPGGGSRYNEQFF
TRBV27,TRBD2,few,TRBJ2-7,TGTGCCAGCAGTCAGGGAAGCGGGGTCCTCTACGAGCAGTACTTC,CASSQGSGVLYEQYF
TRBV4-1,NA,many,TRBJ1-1,TGCGCCAGCAGCCAAGAACCGGCAGGCCTATTACCCAAAGCTTTCTTT,CASSQEPAGLLPKAFF
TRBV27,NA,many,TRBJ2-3,TGTGCCAGCAGCCAGAGAGATACGCAGTATTTT,CASSQRDTQYF
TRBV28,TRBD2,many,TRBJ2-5,TGTGCCAGCCGCCGCGGGAGGCTTTATGAGACCCAGTACTTC,CASRRGRLYETQYF
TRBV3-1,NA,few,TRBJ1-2,TGTGCCAGCAGCCAAAGGATACAGGGTTCCGGCTACACCTTC,CASSQRIQGSGYTF
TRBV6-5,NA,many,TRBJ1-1,TGTGCCAGCAGTCTACGGTGGCCGAACACTGAAGCTTTCTTT,CASSLRWPNTEAFF
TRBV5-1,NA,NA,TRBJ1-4,TGCGCCAGCAGCAACCCCGGGGGACCAACTAATGAAAAACTGTTTTTT,CASSNPGGPTNEKLFF
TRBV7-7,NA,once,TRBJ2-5,TGTGCTAGCAGCTTAGGGGAAGTGAGGGTTAGCAAGACCCAGTACTTC,CASSLGEVRVSKTQYF
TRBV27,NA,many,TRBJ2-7,TGTGCCAGCAGTCCCCGCATCAGGGCGTTGGCCTCCTACGAGCAGTACTTC,CASSPRIRALASYEQYF
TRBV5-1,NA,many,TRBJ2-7,TGCGCCAGCGACAGCAGCTACGAGCAGTACTTC,CASDSSYEQYF
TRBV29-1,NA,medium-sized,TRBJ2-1,TGCAGCGTGGAACCACTCAGGGACAATGAGCAGTTCTTC,CSVEPLRDNEQFF
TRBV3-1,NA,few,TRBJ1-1,TGTGCCAGCAGCCAACAGGGAATCACTGAAGCTTTCTTT,CASSQQGITEAFF
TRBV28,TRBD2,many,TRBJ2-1,TGTGCCAGCAGTTCTCTAGCGGGGGGGCGCAATGAGCAGTTCTTC,CASSSLAGGRNEQFF
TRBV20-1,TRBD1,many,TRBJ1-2,TGCAGTGCTAGCGGGCAGGGGGCTAACTATGGCTACACCTTC,CSASGQGANYGYTF
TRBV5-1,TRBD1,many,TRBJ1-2,TGCGCCAGCAGCTCGACAGGGGGCGACTATGGCTACACCTTC,CASSSTGGDYGYTF
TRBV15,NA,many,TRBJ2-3,TGTGCCACCAGCAGAGTTTCCGGGGATACGCAGTATTTT,CATSRVSGDTQYF
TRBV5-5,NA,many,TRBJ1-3,TGTGCCAGCAGCCGCCTGAGCCCAAACACCATATATTTT,CASSRLSPNTIYF
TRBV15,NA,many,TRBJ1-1,TGTGCCACCAGCAAGCACCCTGACGCGAACACTGAAGCTTTCTTT,CATSKHPDANTEAFF
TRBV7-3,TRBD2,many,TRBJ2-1,TGTGCCAGCAGCTTTCGACTAGCACAGCAGTTCTTC,CASSFRLAQQFF
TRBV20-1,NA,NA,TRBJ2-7,TGCAGTGCTAGTCCCCGGACAGTTTACGAGCAGTACTTC,CSASPRTVYEQYF
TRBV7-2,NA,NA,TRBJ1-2,TGTGCCAGCAGCCGCAGACAGGTCCTCAGCCATGGCTACACCTTC,CASSRRQVLSHGYTF
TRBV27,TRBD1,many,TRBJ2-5,TGCGCGACAGGGGTTAACGGAGAGACCCAGTACTTC,CATGVNGETQYF
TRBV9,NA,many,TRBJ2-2,TGTGCCAGCAGCGTAGGTATTCTAGGGACCGGGGAGCTGTTTTTT,CASSVGILGTGELFF
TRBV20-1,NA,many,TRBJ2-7,TGCAGTGCTAGTCCCGCCAGGGTGCAGTTATACGAGCAGTACTTC,CSASPARVQLYEQYF
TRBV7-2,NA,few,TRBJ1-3,TGTGCCAGCAGCTCCCACCATGACAGCTCTGGAAACACCATATATTTT,CASSSHHDSSGNTIYF
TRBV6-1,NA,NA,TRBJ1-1,TGTGCCAGCAGTGAAGTTGGCTACACTGAAGCTTTCTTT,CASSEVGYTEAFF
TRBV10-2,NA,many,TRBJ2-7,TGCGCCAGCAGTGGTCAAACGGCGTACGAGCAGTACTTC,CASSGQTAYEQYF
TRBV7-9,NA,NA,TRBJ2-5,TGTGCCAGCAGCTTACAGGGGACAGAGACCCAGTACTTC,CASSLQGTETQYF
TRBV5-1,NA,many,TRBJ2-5,TGCGCCAGCAGCTTGGAATACAGACTCGAGACCCAGTACTTC,CASSLEYRLETQYF
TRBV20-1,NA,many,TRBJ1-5,TGCAGTGCATTTTCGCATAGTAGCAATCAGCCCCAGCATTTT,CSAFSHSSNQPQHF
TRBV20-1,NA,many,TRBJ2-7,TGCAGTGCCGACAGGCCTCCCTACGAGCAGTACTTC,CSADRPPYEQYF
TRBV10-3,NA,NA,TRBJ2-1,TGTGCCTCCTCCCGGGGCAGGAACCATCTGCCCTACAATGAGCAGTTCTTC,CASSRGRNHLPYNEQFF
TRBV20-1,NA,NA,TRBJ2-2,TGCAGTGCTACTAGACCCGAACCCAACACCGGGGAGCTGTTTTTT,CSATRPEPNTGELFF
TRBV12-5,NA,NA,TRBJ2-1,TGTGCTAGTGGGACACAATACAATGAGCAGTTCTTC,CASGTQYNEQFF
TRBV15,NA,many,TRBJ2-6,TGTGCCACCAAGTGGGCTCCTGAGTCTGGGGCCAACGTCCTGACTTTC,CATKWAPESGANVLTF
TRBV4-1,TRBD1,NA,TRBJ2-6,TGCTCCAGCAGCGTACCGGGACAGGGGGCGCCTGGGGCCAACGTCCTGACTTTC,CSSSVPGQGAPGANVLTF